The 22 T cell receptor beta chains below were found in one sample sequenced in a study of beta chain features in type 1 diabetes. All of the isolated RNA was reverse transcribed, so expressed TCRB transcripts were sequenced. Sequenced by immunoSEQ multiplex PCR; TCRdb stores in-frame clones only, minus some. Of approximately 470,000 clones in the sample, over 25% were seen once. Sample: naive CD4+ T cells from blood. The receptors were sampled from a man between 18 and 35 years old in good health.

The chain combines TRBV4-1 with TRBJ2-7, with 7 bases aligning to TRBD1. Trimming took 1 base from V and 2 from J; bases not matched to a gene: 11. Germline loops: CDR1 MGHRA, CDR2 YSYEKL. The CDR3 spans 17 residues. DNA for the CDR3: TGCGCCAGCAGCCAAGGTACAGGGGCGGTAGGCCCCTACGAGCAGTACTTC. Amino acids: CASSQGTGAVGPYEQYF.

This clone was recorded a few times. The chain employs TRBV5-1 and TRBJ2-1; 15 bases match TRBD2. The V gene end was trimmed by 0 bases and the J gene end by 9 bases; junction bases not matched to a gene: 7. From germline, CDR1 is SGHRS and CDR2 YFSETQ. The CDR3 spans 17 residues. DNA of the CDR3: TGCGCCAGCAGCTTGGCCGGACTAGCGGGAGGGCCGACTGAGCAGTTCTTC. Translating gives CASSLAGLAGGPTEQFF.

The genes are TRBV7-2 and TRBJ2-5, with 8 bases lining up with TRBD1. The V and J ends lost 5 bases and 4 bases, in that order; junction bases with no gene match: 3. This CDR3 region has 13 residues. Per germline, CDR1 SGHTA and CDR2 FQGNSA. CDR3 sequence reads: CASSAQGAETQYF. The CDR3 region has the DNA TGTGCCAGCAGCGCCCAGGGGGCAGAGACCCAGTACTTC.

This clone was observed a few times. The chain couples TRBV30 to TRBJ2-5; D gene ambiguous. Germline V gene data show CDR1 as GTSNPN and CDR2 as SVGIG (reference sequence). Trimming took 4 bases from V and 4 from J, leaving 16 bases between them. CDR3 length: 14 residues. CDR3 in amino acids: CAWITSTSPETQYF. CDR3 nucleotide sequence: TGTGCCTGGATAACCTCGACCTCACCAGAGACCCAGTACTTC.

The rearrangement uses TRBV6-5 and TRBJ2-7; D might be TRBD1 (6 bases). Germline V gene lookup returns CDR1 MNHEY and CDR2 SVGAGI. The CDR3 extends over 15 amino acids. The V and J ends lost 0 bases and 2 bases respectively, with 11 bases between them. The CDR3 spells CASSYSGQGPYEQYF. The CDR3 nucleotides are TGTGCCAGCAGTTACTCTGGGCAGGGGCCCTACGAGCAGTACTTC.

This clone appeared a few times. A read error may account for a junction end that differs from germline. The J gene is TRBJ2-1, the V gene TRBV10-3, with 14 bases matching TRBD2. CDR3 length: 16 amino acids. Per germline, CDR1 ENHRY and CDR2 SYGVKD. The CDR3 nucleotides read TGTGCCATCAGTGAGTTTAATGGACTAGCGGGAGGCCGAGCGGTCTTC. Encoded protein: CAISEFNGLAGGRAVF.

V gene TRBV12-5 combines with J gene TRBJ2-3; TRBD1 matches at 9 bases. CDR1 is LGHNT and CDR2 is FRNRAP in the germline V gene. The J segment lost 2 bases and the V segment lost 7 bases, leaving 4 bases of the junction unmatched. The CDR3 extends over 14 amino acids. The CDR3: CASAWTGATDTQYF. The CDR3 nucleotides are TGTGCTAGTGCCTGGACAGGGGCCACAGATACGCAGTATTTT.

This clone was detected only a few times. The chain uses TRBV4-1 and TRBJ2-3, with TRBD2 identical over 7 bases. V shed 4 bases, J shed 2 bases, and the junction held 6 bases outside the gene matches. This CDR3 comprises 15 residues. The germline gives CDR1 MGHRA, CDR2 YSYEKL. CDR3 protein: CASSPTSVPTDTQYF. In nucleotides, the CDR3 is TGCGCCAGCAGCCCTACTAGCGTACCCACAGATACGCAGTATTTT.

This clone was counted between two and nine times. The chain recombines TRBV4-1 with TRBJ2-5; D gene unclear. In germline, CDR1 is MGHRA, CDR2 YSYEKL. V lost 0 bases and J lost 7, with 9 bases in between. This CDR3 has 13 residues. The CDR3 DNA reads TGCGCCAGCAGCCAAGATCGTCGTAGGACCCAGTACTTC. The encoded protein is CASSQDRRRTQYF.

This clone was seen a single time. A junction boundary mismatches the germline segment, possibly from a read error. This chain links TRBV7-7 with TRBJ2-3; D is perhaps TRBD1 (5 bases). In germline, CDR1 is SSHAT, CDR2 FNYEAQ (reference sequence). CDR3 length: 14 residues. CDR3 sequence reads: CASSFWGSTDTQYF. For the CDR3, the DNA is TGTGCTAGCAGCTTCTGGGGCAGCACAGATACGCAGTATTTT.

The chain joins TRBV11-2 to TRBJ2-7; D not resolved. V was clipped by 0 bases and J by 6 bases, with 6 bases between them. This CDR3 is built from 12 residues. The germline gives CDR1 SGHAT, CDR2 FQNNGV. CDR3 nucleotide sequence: TGTGCCAGCAGCTTAGAAGTAGGCGAGCAGTACTTC. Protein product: CASSLEVGEQYF.

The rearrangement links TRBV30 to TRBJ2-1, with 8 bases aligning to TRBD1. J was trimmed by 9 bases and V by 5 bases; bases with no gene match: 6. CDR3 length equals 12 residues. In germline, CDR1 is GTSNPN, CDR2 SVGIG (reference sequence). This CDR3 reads CAWDRGRTEQFF. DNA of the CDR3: TGTGCCTGGGACAGGGGAAGGACTGAGCAGTTCTTC.

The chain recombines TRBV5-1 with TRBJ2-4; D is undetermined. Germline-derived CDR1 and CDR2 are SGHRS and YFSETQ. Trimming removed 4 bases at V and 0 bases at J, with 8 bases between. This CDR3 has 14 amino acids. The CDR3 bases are TGCGCCAGCAGCGCGACCCTAGCCAAAAACATTCAGTACTTC. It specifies CASSATLAKNIQYF.

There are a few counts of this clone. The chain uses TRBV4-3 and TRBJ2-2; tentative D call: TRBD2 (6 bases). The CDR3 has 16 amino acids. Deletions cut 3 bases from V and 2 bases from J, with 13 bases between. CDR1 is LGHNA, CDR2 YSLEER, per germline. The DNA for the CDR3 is TGCGCCAGCAGCCAGCAAAGGACTATCAACACCGGGGAGCTGTTTTTT. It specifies CASSQQRTINTGELFF.

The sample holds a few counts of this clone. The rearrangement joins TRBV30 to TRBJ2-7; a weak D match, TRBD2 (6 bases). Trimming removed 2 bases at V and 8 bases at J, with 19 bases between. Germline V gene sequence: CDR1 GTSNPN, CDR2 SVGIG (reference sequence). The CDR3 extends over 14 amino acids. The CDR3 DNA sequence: TGTGCCTGGAGTCGGGCTAGCGTTGTCGGGCAGCAGTACTTC. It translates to CAWSRASVVGQQYF.

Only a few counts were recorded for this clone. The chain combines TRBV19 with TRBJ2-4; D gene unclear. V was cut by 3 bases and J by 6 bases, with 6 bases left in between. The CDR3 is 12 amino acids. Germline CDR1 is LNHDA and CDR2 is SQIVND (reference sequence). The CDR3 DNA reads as TGTGCCAGTAGTATTGATATAAACATTCAGTACTTC. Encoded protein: CASSIDINIQYF. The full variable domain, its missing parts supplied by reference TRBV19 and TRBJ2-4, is DGGITQSPKYLFRKEGQNVTLSCEQNLNHDAMYWYRQDPGQGLRLIYYSQIVNDFQKGDIAEGYSVSREKKESFPLTVTSAQKNPTAFYLCASSIDINIQYFGAGTRLSVL.

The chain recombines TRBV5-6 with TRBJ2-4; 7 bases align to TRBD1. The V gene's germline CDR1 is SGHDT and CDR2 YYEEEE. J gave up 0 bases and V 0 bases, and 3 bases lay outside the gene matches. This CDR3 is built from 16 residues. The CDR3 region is CASSLVDRLAKNIQYF. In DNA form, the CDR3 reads TGTGCCAGCAGCTTGGTGGACAGGTTAGCCAAAAACATTCAGTACTTC.

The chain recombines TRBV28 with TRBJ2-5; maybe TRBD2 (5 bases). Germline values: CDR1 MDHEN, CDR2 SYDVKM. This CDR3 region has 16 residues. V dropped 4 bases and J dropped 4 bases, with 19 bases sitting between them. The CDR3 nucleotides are TGTGCCAGCAGTTCCCCGGCAAGACTAAGGATAGAGACCCAGTACTTC. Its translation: CASSSPARLRIETQYF.

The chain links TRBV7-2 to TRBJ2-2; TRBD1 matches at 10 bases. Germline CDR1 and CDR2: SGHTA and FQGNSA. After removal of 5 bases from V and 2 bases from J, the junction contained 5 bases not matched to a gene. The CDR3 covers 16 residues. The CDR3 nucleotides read TGTGCCAGCAGCCAGCGGACAGGGGGTAACACCGGGGAGCTGTTTTTT. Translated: CASSQRTGGNTGELFF. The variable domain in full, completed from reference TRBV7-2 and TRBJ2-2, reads GAGVSQSPSNKVTEKGKDVELRCDPISGHTALYWYRQSLGQGLEFLIYFQGNSAPDKSGLPSDRFSAERTGGSVSTLTIQRTQQEDSAVYLCASSQRTGGNTGELFFGEGSRLTVL.

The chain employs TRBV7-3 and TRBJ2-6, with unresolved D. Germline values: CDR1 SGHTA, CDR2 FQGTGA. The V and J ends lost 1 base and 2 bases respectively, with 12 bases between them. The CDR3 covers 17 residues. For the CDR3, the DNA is TGTGCCAGCAGCTTAAGTCTGTTAGGGACTGGGGCCAACGTCCTGACTTTC. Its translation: CASSLSLLGTGANVLTF.

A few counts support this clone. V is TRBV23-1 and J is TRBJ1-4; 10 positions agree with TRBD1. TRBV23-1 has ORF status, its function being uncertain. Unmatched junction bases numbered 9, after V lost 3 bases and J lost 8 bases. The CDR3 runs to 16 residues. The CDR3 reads CASSHFPGTGAEKLFF. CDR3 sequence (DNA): TGCGCCAGCAGTCACTTTCCCGGGACAGGGGCAGAAAAACTGTTTTTT.

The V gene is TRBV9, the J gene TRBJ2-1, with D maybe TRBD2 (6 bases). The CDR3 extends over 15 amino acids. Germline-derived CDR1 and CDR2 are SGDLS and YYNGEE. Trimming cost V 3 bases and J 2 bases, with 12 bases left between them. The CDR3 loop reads CASSGLANPYNEQFF. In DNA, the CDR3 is TGTGCCAGCAGCGGGCTAGCGAATCCCTACAATGAGCAGTTCTTC.